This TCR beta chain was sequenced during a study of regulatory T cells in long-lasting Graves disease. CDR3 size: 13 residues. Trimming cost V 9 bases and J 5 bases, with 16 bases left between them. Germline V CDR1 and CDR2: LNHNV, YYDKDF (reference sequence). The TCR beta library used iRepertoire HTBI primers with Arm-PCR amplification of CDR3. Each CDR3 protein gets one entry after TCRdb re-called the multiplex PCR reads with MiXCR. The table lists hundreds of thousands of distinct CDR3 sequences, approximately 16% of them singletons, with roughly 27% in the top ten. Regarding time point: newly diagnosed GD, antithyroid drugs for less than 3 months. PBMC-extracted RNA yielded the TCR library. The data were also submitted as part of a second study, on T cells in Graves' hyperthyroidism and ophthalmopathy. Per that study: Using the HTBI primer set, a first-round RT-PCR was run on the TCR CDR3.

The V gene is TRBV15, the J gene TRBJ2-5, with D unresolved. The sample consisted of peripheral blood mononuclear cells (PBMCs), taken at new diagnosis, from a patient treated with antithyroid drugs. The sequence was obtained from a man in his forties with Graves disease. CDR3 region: CATARSLEETQYF. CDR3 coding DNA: TGTGCCACGGCACGGTCCCTCGAGGAGACCCAGTACTTC.